This T cell receptor beta chain derives from a study of CD8+CD57+ T cells in acquired aplastic anemia. Notes on the study in general: CD8+ Simpson's diversity in patients was not significantly different from that in controls.

Patients picked for sequencing had shown CD8+CD57+ cell expansion detected by flow cytometry. The CDR3 spans 11 residues. Germline assignment: CDR1 MNHEY and CDR2 SVGAGI. Genomic DNA, the template, was used for profiling of the TCR beta VDJ and CDR3. From the reads, TCRdb called clonotypes with MiXCR, one entry per CDR3 protein. Of 110,000 or so distinct CDR3 sequences detected, 58% appear once; the ten largest clones hold roughly 28%. Comment on this clonotype: Its antigen is still unknown. The junction departs from germline at one end; a sequencing error may be responsible.

The sequencing sample was made of sorted CD4+, CD8+, or CD8+CD57+ T cells (not recorded which) from PBMCs. The sequence was collected from a human donor with aplastic anemia. The chain joins TRBV6-5 to TRBJ2-5; maybe TRBD1 (6 bases). In nucleotides, the CDR3 is TGTGCCAGCAGTCCAGGGGCCGGGATTTCATTC. Translated: CASSPGAGISF.